Listed here are 4 T cell receptor beta chains from one sample, sequenced in a study of cytomegalovirus exposure and HLA in healthy donors. Researchers ran the PCR with 60 Vbeta and 13 Jbeta primers. Using immunoSEQ multiplex PCR, the repertoire was profiled, and TCRdb retains in-frame clones only, with some absent. The repertoire holds 190,000 or so clones, with around 86% as singletons. Sequenced sample: PBMCs. Receptors originate from a woman between 45 and 60 years old in good health and CMV-seropositive.

The rearrangement joins TRBV27 to TRBJ1-2, with a possible D match to TRBD1 (5 bases). CDR3 length: 14 amino acids. CDR1 MNHEY and CDR2 SMNVEV come from the germline V gene (reference sequence). Trimming shortened V by 5 bases and J by 3 bases, and 13 bases separated the two germline ends. The CDR3 region is CASSPQGGDYGYTF. As DNA, the CDR3 is TGTGCCAGCAGTCCTCAGGGAGGGGACTATGGCTACACCTTC.

The count of this clone is one. CDR3 coding DNA: TGTGCCAGCAGCTCCATCCAGGGGGCATCAACCTACGAGCAGTACTTC. Protein product: CASSSIQGASTYEQYF. This chain connects TRBV5-5 to TRBJ2-7; 8 nucleotides line up with TRBD1. This CDR3 spans 16 amino acids. Trimming removed 3 bases from V and 2 bases from J; junction bases left unmatched: 10. The V gene's germline CDR1 is SGHKS and CDR2 YYEKEE (reference sequence).

The chain links TRBV18 to TRBJ2-7, with 8 positions matching TRBD1. V lost 2 bases and J lost 1; bases outside the gene matches: 7. The CDR3 loop spans 16 amino acids. From germline, CDR1 is KGHSH and CDR2 LQKENI. CDR3 nucleotide sequence: TGTGCCAGCTCACCAAACAGGGGGAAGTGGTCCTACGAGCAGTACTTC. Its protein is CASSPNRGKWSYEQYF.

The chain is built from TRBV30 and TRBJ2-7; D may be TRBD2 (6 bases). CDR1 and CDR2 (germline): GTSNPN, SVGIG (reference sequence). The CDR3 spans 12 residues. Trimming pared 1 base from V and 6 bases from J, leaving 10 bases between. CDR3 in DNA: TGTGCCTGGAGTGCCTCCGGGGGCGAGCAGTACTTC. This encodes CAWSASGGEQYF.